Listed here are 28 T cell receptor beta chains from one sample, sequenced in a study (TCRdb year 2016). Library creation used RT-PCR. Instrument on record: Illumina MiSeq. TCRdb cleaned the public reads at Q25 with fastp, built clones with MiXCR and kept in-frame beta chains. Duplicate CDR3 protein sequences are folded into a single record with the most common DNA and genes. In this sample the table shows hundreds of thousands of distinct CDR3 sequences, 13% to 15% of which occur a single time. The ten largest clones capture around 3.3% of the sample. Sequencing was carried out using memory CD4+ T cells from blood. The receptor set was obtained from a female donor in good health, serving as a healthy control.

There are a few counts of this clonotype. The rearrangement uses TRBV10-3 and TRBJ2-7, with D unclear. The CDR3 loop spans 15 amino acids. In germline, CDR1 is ENHRY, CDR2 SYGVKD. Trimming shortened V by 2 bases and J by 1 base, and 12 bases separated the two germline ends. The CDR3 sequence is CAISEPNLGSYEQYF. DNA for the CDR3: TGTGCCATCAGTGAGCCCAATCTAGGTTCCTACGAGCAGTACTTC.

The chain has TRBV6-5 and TRBJ2-2, with D perhaps TRBD2 (5 bases). V was shortened by 6 bases and J by 1 base, with 15 bases between the two germline ends. There are 16 residues in the CDR3. The germline V gene encodes CDR1 MNHEY and CDR2 SVGAGI. CDR3 amino acids: CASRPEDSVNTGELFF. CDR3 coding DNA: TGTGCCAGCAGGCCCGAAGATAGCGTGAACACCGGGGAGCTGTTTTTT.

This clonotype has a count of ten or more. The chain employs TRBV20-1 and TRBJ1-4; D is undetermined. Trimming took 6 bases from V and 8 from J, leaving 13 bases between them. Germline V CDR1 and CDR2: DFQATT, SNEGSKA (reference sequence). This CDR3 is 12 amino acids long. DNA for the CDR3: TGCAGTGCCCAAGAGTACGGAGAAAAACTGTTTTTT. This codes for CSAQEYGEKLFF.

This clonotype was detected a few times. V is TRBV10-3 and J is TRBJ2-1, with 10 positions matching TRBD2. Germline trimming cut 10 bases from V and 0 bases from J; bases unmatched to any gene: 12. The CDR3 has 17 residues. From germline, CDR1 is ENHRY and CDR2 SYGVKD. CDR3 DNA sequence: TGTGCCACCAATATTCGACTAGCGGGTGGCTCCTACAATGAGCAGTTCTTC. Its protein product is CATNIRLAGGSYNEQFF.

The rearrangement links TRBV3-1 to TRBJ2-1, with 13 bases lining up with TRBD2. The CDR3 contains 14 residues. Germline CDR1 reads LGHDT; CDR2 reads YNNKEL (reference sequence). The trim removed 6 bases at V and 10 bases at J, leaving 6 bases unmatched. The CDR3 coding sequence is TGTGCCAGCAGTTTCACTAGCGGGAGGGAGGAGCAGTTCTTC. Amino acid sequence: CASSFTSGREEQFF.

The chain has TRBV7-8 and TRBJ2-6; TRBD1 or TRBD2 may be the D gene (6 bases each). Germline loops: CDR1 SGHVS, CDR2 FQNEAQ. This CDR3 has 17 amino acids. The V end was cut by 1 base, the J end by 4 bases, with 14 bases between. The CDR3 reads CASSLGPGEAGANVLTF. The CDR3 coding sequence is TGTGCCAGCAGCTTAGGTCCAGGGGAGGCAGGGGCCAACGTCCTGACTTTC.

J is TRBJ2-5 and V is TRBV27; 8 bases are a match to TRBD2. The germline V gene encodes CDR1 MNHEY and CDR2 SMNVEV (reference sequence). This CDR3 comprises 15 residues. Trimming took 3 bases from V and 2 from J; bases not matched to a gene: 5. DNA for the CDR3: TGTGCCAGCAGTTTCTTAGCGGGGCCACAAGAGACCCAGTACTTC. Translation gives CASSFLAGPQETQYF.

The gene calls are TRBV12-3 or TRBV12-4 and TRBJ1-1; D unresolved. CDR3 length equals 10 residues. CDR3 sequence reads: CASGGVVPFF. The CDR3 region has the DNA TGTGCGAGCGGCGGGGTTGTTCCTTTCTTT.

The sample holds many counts of this clonotype. The chain has TRBV5-1 and TRBJ2-1; 13 bases are a match to TRBD2. Trimming cost V 6 bases and J 7 bases; bases outside gene matches: 7. This CDR3 contains 15 residues. The germline gives CDR1 SGHRS, CDR2 YFSETQ. The chain's CDR3 is CASNYGLAGVNEQFF. The CDR3 nucleotides are TGCGCCAGCAACTATGGACTAGCGGGAGTGAATGAGCAGTTCTTC. The variable domain in full, with the rest retrieved from reference TRBV5-1 and TRBJ2-1, is KAGVTQTPRYLIKTRGQQVTLSCSPISGHRSVSWYQQTPGQGLQFLFEYFSETQRNKGNFPGRFSGRQFSNSRSEMNVSTLELGDSALYLCASNYGLAGVNEQFFGPGTRLTVL.

The chain combines TRBV9 with TRBJ1-4, with 8 bases lining up with TRBD1. The J segment lost 5 bases and the V segment lost 4 bases, leaving 7 bases of the junction unmatched. The germline CDR1 and CDR2 sequences are SGDLS and YYNGEE. The CDR3 totals 15 residues. The CDR3 protein is CASSPWTGRNEKLFF. Here the CDR3 DNA reads TGTGCCAGCAGCCCCTGGACAGGGCGGAATGAAAAACTGTTTTTT.

A few counts support this clonotype. The rearrangement links TRBV28 to TRBJ2-2; unclear D gene. The CDR3 sequence is 17 residues long. The germline CDR1 and CDR2 sequences are MDHEN and SYDVKM. The germline V and J ends were trimmed by 7 bases and 1 base, with 19 bases remaining between them. CDR3 nucleotides: TGTGCCAGCAATCCTTACTTTACCCATGTGAACACCGGGGAGCTGTTTTTT. Its protein is CASNPYFTHVNTGELFF.

The chain is built from TRBV7-2 and TRBJ1-2, with no clear D. The CDR3 loop spans 15 amino acids. The germline V gene has CDR1 SGHTA and CDR2 FQGNSA. With 1 base removed from V and 3 bases from J, the gap between germline ends came to 12 bases. Here the CDR3 DNA reads TGTGCCAGCAGCTTAGGTCCCGACACCCACTATGGCTACACCTTC. Its protein product is CASSLGPDTHYGYTF.

CDR3 in amino acids: CASSFQTTSGNTIYF. CDR3 nucleotide sequence: TGTGCCAGCAGCTTCCAGACTACCTCTGGAAACACCATATATTTT. The chain has TRBV5-6 and TRBJ1-3; the D is unclear. This CDR3 has 15 residues. Trimming removed 2 bases at V and 0 bases at J, with 9 bases between. CDR1 is SGHDT and CDR2 is YYEEEE in the germline V gene.

This clonotype was seen many times. V usage is TRBV20-1 and J usage is TRBJ2-5, with 9 bases aligning to TRBD2. V was pared by 6 bases and J by 5 bases, with 13 bases of the junction left unmatched. CDR3 size: 15 residues. Germline assignment: CDR1 DFQATT and CDR2 SNEGSKA (reference sequence). The CDR3 is CSAPLRAGGGETQYF. The CDR3 DNA reads as TGCAGTGCCCCTCTTCGAGCGGGAGGCGGGGAGACCCAGTACTTC.

The chain links TRBV7-2 to TRBJ2-1; weak D call: TRBD1 (6 bases). The V end was cut by 1 base, the J end by 7 bases, with 17 bases between. This CDR3 region has 16 residues. CDR1 and CDR2 from the germline V gene are SGHTA and FQGNSA. The CDR3 DNA sequence: TGTGCCAGCAGCTTAGACGAAACGGCCAGGGGAAATGAGCAGTTCTTC. It codes for CASSLDETARGNEQFF. The full variable domain, in which reference TRBV7-2 and TRBJ2-1 provide the parts outside the CDR3, is GAGVSQSPSNKVTEKGKDVELRCDPISGHTALYWYRQSLGQGLEFLIYFQGNSAPDKSGLPSDRFSAERTGGSVSTLTIQRTQQEDSAVYLCASSLDETARGNEQFFGPGTRLTVL.

This clonotype was found many times. The chain recombines TRBV12-3 or TRBV12-4 with TRBJ1-2; D remains ambiguous. This CDR3 region has 10 residues. V lost 3 bases to trimming and J lost 6 bases, with 2 bases between them. CDR3 DNA: TGTGCCAGCAGTTTTAATGGCTACACCTTC. Translated: CASSFNGYTF.

At least ten counts were recorded for this clonotype. This sequence joins TRBV7-2 and TRBJ2-7; TRBD1 might be the D (5 bases). The CDR3 has 14 residues. V was shortened by 7 bases and J by 3 bases, with 16 bases between the two germline ends. Germline V gene lookup returns CDR1 SGHTA and CDR2 FQGNSA. The CDR3 spells CASNRQISSYEQYF. The CDR3 DNA is TGTGCCAGCAATCGACAGATTAGTAGCTACGAGCAGTACTTC.

This clonotype has a count of ten or more. V gene TRBV5-1 combines with J gene TRBJ2-4; 11 bases are shared with TRBD1. Germline V gene sequence: CDR1 SGHRS, CDR2 YFSETQ. The CDR3 covers 19 residues. J lost 1 base, V lost 3 bases, and 12 bases had no gene match. The CDR3 loop is CASSWPGQGEVVAKNIQYF. The DNA of the CDR3 is TGCGCCAGCAGCTGGCCGGGACAGGGGGAAGTCGTGGCCAAAAACATTCAGTACTTC.

The DNA for the CDR3 is TGCGCCAGCAGCTTGGGGACAGGGTACACTGAAGCTTTCTTT. Translated, it gives CASSLGTGYTEAFF. The chain joins TRBV5-1 to TRBJ1-1, with 8 bases matching TRBD1. Germline loops: CDR1 SGHRS, CDR2 YFSETQ. V gave up 0 bases and J gave up 3 bases; unmatched junction bases: 1. The CDR3 runs to 14 residues.

The V call is TRBV15, the J call TRBJ2-5; weak D call: TRBD1 (5 bases). Trimming took off 1 base at V and 5 bases at J, with 11 bases between the two ends. The CDR3 runs to 14 residues. Germline lookup yields CDR1 LNHNV and CDR2 YYDKDF (reference sequence). This CDR3 is CATSRVMGRETQYF. The CDR3 nucleotides are TGTGCCACCAGCAGAGTGATGGGGCGGGAGACCCAGTACTTC. Full variable domain (rest looked up from reference TRBV15 and TRBJ2-5): DAMVIQNPRYQVTQFGKPVTLSCSQTLNHNVMYWYQQKSSQAPKLLFHYYDKDFNNEADTPDNFQSRRPNTSFCFLDIRSPGLGDTAMYLCATSRVMGRETQYFGPGTRLLVL.

The rearrangement links TRBV28 to TRBJ2-7; maybe TRBD1 (5 bases). CDR3 length: 15 residues. Germline-derived CDR1 and CDR2 are MDHEN and SYDVKM. Trimming pared 5 bases from V and 8 bases from J, leaving 22 bases between. This chain's CDR3 is CASSPPSPTGSKQYF. The CDR3, as DNA: TGTGCCAGCAGTCCTCCCTCACCTACAGGAAGTAAGCAGTACTTC.

In its sample, this clonotype was seen a few times. V is TRBV20-1 and J is TRBJ2-1; unclear D gene. Germline CDR1 reads DFQATT; CDR2 reads SNEGSKA (reference sequence). The CDR3 runs to 14 residues. The V end was cut by 6 bases, the J end by 0 bases, with 12 bases between. The CDR3 sequence: CSAPPTSSYNEQFF. CDR3 coding DNA: TGCAGTGCACCCCCTACCTCCTCCTACAATGAGCAGTTCTTC.

This clonotype turned up a few times. The chain joins TRBV3-1 to TRBJ2-7, with D unresolved. The V and J ends lost 1 base and 5 bases respectively, with 9 bases between them. The CDR3 runs 13 residues. Germline CDR1 LGHDT, CDR2 YNNKEL (reference sequence). The CDR3 DNA reads as TGTGCCAGCAGCCAAGTTAATCCAAACGAGCAGTACTTC. It encodes CASSQVNPNEQYF.

The chain joins TRBV28 to TRBJ2-7, with D possibly matching TRBD1 (6 bases). V was trimmed by 7 bases and J by 1 base, leaving 11 bases between them. CDR1 is MDHEN, CDR2 SYDVKM, per germline. The CDR3 totals 13 residues. Here the CDR3 reads CASNRVRSYEQYF. CDR3 sequence (DNA): TGTGCCAGCAACAGGGTTAGATCCTACGAGCAGTACTTC. Full variable domain (missing parts from reference TRBV28 and TRBJ2-7): DVKVTQSSRYLVKRTGEKVFLECVQDMDHENMFWYRQDPGLGLRLIYFSYDVKMKEKGDIPEGYSVSREKKERFSLILESASTNQTSMYLCASNRVRSYEQYFGPGTRLTVT.

The table lists this clonotype with many counts. The V gene is TRBV18, the J gene TRBJ2-5, with TRBD1 matching over 7 bases. The CDR3 contains 14 residues. The J segment lost 2 bases and the V segment lost 4 bases, leaving 4 bases of the junction unmatched. Germline V gene sequence: CDR1 KGHSH, CDR2 LQKENI. CDR3: CASSHRDSQETQYF. CDR3 sequence (DNA): TGTGCCAGCTCACACCGGGACAGTCAAGAGACCCAGTACTTC.

The rearrangement links TRBV5-1 to TRBJ2-3; D not resolved. From germline, CDR1 is SGHRS and CDR2 YFSETQ. Trimming removed 8 bases at V and 0 bases at J, with 10 bases between. This CDR3 spans 13 amino acids. The CDR3 protein is CASGEVSTDTQYF. Here the CDR3 DNA reads TGCGCCAGTGGGGAAGTTAGCACAGATACGCAGTATTTT. Full variable domain (rest looked up from reference TRBV5-1 and TRBJ2-3): KAGVTQTPRYLIKTRGQQVTLSCSPISGHRSVSWYQQTPGQGLQFLFEYFSETQRNKGNFPGRFSGRQFSNSRSEMNVSTLELGDSALYLCASGEVSTDTQYFGPGTRLTVL.

Only a few counts were recorded for this clonotype. This sequence joins TRBV20-1 and TRBJ1-3; unclear D gene. The CDR3 contains 14 residues. Deletions cut 6 bases from V and 0 bases from J, with 12 bases between. Germline CDR1 is DFQATT and CDR2 is SNEGSKA (reference sequence). CDR3 sequence: CSAPAESSGNTIYF. CDR3 in DNA: TGCAGTGCCCCCGCTGAGTCCTCTGGAAACACCATATATTTT.

This chain uses TRBV4-3 with TRBJ2-2; the match to TRBD2 covers 8 bases. The CDR3 loop spans 16 amino acids. The ends lost 1 base at V and 7 bases at J; junction bases unmatched: 8. The germline CDR1 and CDR2 sequences are LGHNA and YSLEER. CDR3: CASSQGGREGSGELFF. The CDR3 DNA reads TGCGCCAGCAGCCAAGGAGGACGGGAGGGCAGCGGGGAGCTGTTTTTT.